A single sample gave rise to the 21 T cell receptor beta chains below, sequenced in a study of T-cell reconstitution after alpha-beta-depleted transplantation in children (dated by TCRdb to the mid-2010s). The treatment or condition label corresponds to: allogeneic hematopoietic cell transplantation with graft depleted of TCRalphabeta T cells and CD19 B cells. Libraries came from PCR. The instrument given in TCRdb is Illumina HiSeq 2500. To normalize quantification of the TCRbeta repertoire, the TCR libraries were built with molecular barcoding that relied on unique molecular identifiers. The public reads were reprocessed in TCRdb via fastp at Q25 and MiXCR, keeping in-frame beta chains. Every entry covers one CDR3 protein and lists the most common genes and DNA from its rows. This sample is represented by about 980,000 distinct CDR3 sequences; 25% to 35% of them were singletons. Over 25% of the sample is in the top ten clones.

Sequencing used PBMCs, mostly from graft donor cells, obtained 360 days after TCRalphabeta/CD19-depleted stem cell transplant. These receptors were obtained from a boy under two years old who had a stem cell transplant for SCID, so the T cells may come from the graft donor.

This clonotype has just a few counts. V usage is TRBV3-1 and J usage is TRBJ2-1; no clear D gene. The V gene's germline CDR1 is LGHDT and CDR2 YNNKEL (reference sequence). The CDR3 has 13 residues. Trimming took 1 base from V and 8 from J, leaving 9 bases between them. The CDR3 protein is CASSQGPEDEQFF. The CDR3 DNA sequence: TGTGCCAGCAGCCAAGGTCCGGAAGATGAGCAGTTCTTC.

This clonotype was observed a handful of times. The CDR3 is CASSLYASQETQYF. In DNA, the CDR3 is TGTGCCAGCAGCTTATACGCTAGCCAAGAGACCCAGTACTTC. The chain joins TRBV7-2 to TRBJ2-5; no clear D. Germline CDR1 reads SGHTA; CDR2 reads FQGNSA. The germline V and J ends were trimmed by 2 bases and 1 base, with 8 bases remaining between them. The CDR3 contains 14 residues. Complete variable domain (other parts from reference TRBV7-2 and TRBJ2-5): GAGVSQSPSNKVTEKGKDVELRCDPISGHTALYWYRQSLGQGLEFLIYFQGNSAPDKSGLPSDRFSAERTGGSVSTLTIQRTQQEDSAVYLCASSLYASQETQYFGPGTRLLVL.

The chain employs TRBV30 and TRBJ2-1, with a tentative D call TRBD1 (6 bases). Germline values: CDR1 GTSNPN, CDR2 SVGIG (reference sequence). Between the trimmed V and J ends, which lost 4 bases and 4 bases, there was a span of 17 bases. This CDR3 spans 15 amino acids. Written as DNA, the CDR3 is TGTGCCTGGACCCACAGGGAGTTGGTATACAATGAGCAGTTCTTC. This gives the protein CAWTHRELVYNEQFF.

This clonotype was detected only a few times. The chain combines TRBV10-3 with TRBJ1-5, with D unresolved. V was cut by 2 bases and J by 2 bases, with 10 bases left in between. Looked up from germline, CDR1 is ENHRY and CDR2 is SYGVKD. The CDR3 totals 15 residues. CDR3 sequence reads: CAISEETEGNQPQHF. The CDR3 DNA reads TGTGCCATCAGTGAGGAAACAGAGGGCAATCAGCCCCAGCATTTT.

This chain joins TRBV6-2 or TRBV6-3 and TRBJ2-1; 7 bases match TRBD1. Germline loops: CDR1 MNHEY, CDR2 SVGEGT. With V trimmed by 4 bases and J by 2 bases, 14 bases remained unmatched. The length of the CDR3 is 18 residues. For the CDR3, the DNA is TGTGCCAGCAGTTGGGGCCTGTTTAGACAGGGTCCCTACAATGAGCAGTTCTTC. It is translated as CASSWGLFRQGPYNEQFF.

The chain carries TRBV29-1 and TRBJ2-3, with D unresolved. The CDR3 length is 12 residues. CDR1 and CDR2 from the germline V gene are SQVTM and ANQGSEA. Trimming left V 3 bases short and J 5 bases short, with 9 bases between. The CDR3: CSVESPIDTQYF. In DNA, the CDR3 is TGCAGCGTTGAGTCCCCCATAGATACGCAGTATTTT.

The rearrangement joins TRBV2 to TRBJ2-2, with D possibly matching TRBD1 (5 bases). CDR3 length equals 13 residues. Germline V gene data show CDR1 as SNHLY and CDR2 as FYNNEI. Deletions cut 8 bases from V and 6 bases from J, with 13 bases between. CDR3: CASQGALPGELFF. CDR3 DNA sequence: TGTGCCAGCCAAGGGGCCCTCCCCGGGGAGCTGTTTTTT.

This rearrangement joins TRBV5-1 to TRBJ2-6, with D possibly being TRBD1 or TRBD2 (5 bases each). The CDR3 extends over 17 amino acids. Trimming left V 1 base short and J 0 bases short, with 11 bases between. CDR1 and CDR2 from the germline V gene are SGHRS and YFSETQ. The CDR3 is CASSLMQGPSGANVLTF. In nucleotides, the CDR3 is TGCGCCAGCAGCTTGATGCAGGGACCCTCTGGGGCCAACGTCCTGACTTTC.

The chain joins TRBV6-5 to TRBJ1-3; weak D call: TRBD1 (5 bases). Germline V lookup: CDR1 MNHEY, CDR2 SVGAGI. This CDR3 contains 18 residues. Between the trimmed V and J ends, which lost 2 bases and 3 bases, there was a span of 20 bases. CDR3 nucleotide sequence: TGTGCCAGCAGTTACCGACGGGGGAAGAACTCAGGTGGAAACACCATATATTTT. It yields the protein CASSYRRGKNSGGNTIYF.

The genes are TRBV7-2 and TRBJ2-1; possible D gene TRBD1, 5 bases. Per germline, CDR1 SGHTA and CDR2 FQGNSA. Trimming removed 3 bases from V and 4 bases from J, with 16 bases in between. This CDR3 has 16 residues. The CDR3 DNA reads as TGTGCCAGCAGCTTCCTCCAGGGAAAGGGGTACAATGAGCAGTTCTTC. It translates to CASSFLQGKGYNEQFF.

The chain employs TRBV7-9 and TRBJ2-7, with 7 bases that match TRBD1. The CDR3 spans 15 residues. V was pared by 4 bases and J by 1 base, with 7 bases of the junction left unmatched. Germline V gives CDR1 SEHNR, CDR2 FQNEAQ (reference sequence). CDR3 in amino acids: CASSSTRTGSYEQYF. CDR3 coding DNA: TGTGCCAGCAGCTCGACCCGGACAGGTTCCTACGAGCAGTACTTC.

The rearrangement links TRBV4-3 to TRBJ2-7; D might be TRBD2 (7 bases). Between the trimmed V and J ends, which lost 0 bases and 2 bases, there was a span of 11 bases. The CDR3 consists of 15 residues. The germline gives CDR1 LGHNA, CDR2 YSLEER. CDR3 sequence (DNA): TGCGCCAGCAGCCAAGACAGGGGAGGGGCCTACGAGCAGTACTTC. Protein sequence: CASSQDRGGAYEQYF.

The sample holds many counts of this clonotype. The rearrangement joins TRBV15 to TRBJ1-4; D gene uncertain. Germline V gene lookup returns CDR1 LNHNV and CDR2 YYDKDF (reference sequence). The V end lost 3 bases, the J end lost 8 bases, and 4 bases lay between the germline ends. The CDR3 has 11 amino acids. The DNA for the CDR3 is TGTGCCACCAGCAGGGGAGAAAAACTGTTTTTT. It specifies CATSRGEKLFF.

Many counts were recorded for this clonotype. The V call is TRBV15, the J call TRBJ2-3, with a tentative D call TRBD1 (5 bases). Trimming removed 3 bases at V and 2 bases at J, with 9 bases between. This CDR3 spans 14 amino acids. Germline V CDR1 and CDR2: LNHNV, YYDKDF (reference sequence). CDR3 nucleotides: TGTGCCACCAGCAGTAGGGGAAACACAGATACGCAGTATTTT. Amino acids: CATSSRGNTDTQYF.

This clonotype was seen more than once but under ten times. V usage is TRBV7-2 and J usage is TRBJ1-2; D is perhaps TRBD1 (6 bases). The length of the CDR3 is 16 residues. The V end was cut by 1 base, the J end by 0 bases, with 12 bases between. Looked up from germline, CDR1 is SGHTA and CDR2 is FQGNSA. CDR3 in amino acids: CASSLGHAGANYGYTF. CDR3 nucleotide sequence: TGTGCCAGCAGCTTAGGTCATGCAGGGGCTAACTATGGCTACACCTTC.

This clonotype was found a few times. The chain recombines TRBV5-1 with TRBJ2-3; 9 bases fit TRBD2. CDR3 size: 16 residues. Per the germline V gene, CDR1 is SGHRS and CDR2 is YFSETQ. J was trimmed by 0 bases and V by 3 bases; bases with no gene match: 5. In DNA, the CDR3 is TGCGCCAGCAGCTCGGGACTAGCCTTTAGCACAGATACGCAGTATTTT. This encodes CASSSGLAFSTDTQYF.

The sample holds a few counts of this clonotype. The V call is TRBV5-6, the J call TRBJ2-2; D uncertain. The V gene's germline CDR1 is SGHDT and CDR2 YYEEEE. V lost 0 bases, J lost 4 bases, and 13 bases lay in between. CDR3 length: 16 residues. CDR3 nucleotide sequence: TGTGCCAGCAGCTTGGGATTGGGATCGAGCACCGGGGAGCTGTTTTTT. Its translation: CASSLGLGSSTGELFF.

Regarding this clonotype: Lacking the conserved final phenylalanine or tryptophan, this CDR3 likely reflects a read error. The rearrangement uses TRBV12-3 or TRBV12-4 and TRBJ2-7; 7 positions match TRBD2. J was trimmed by 1 base and V by 3 bases; bases with no gene match: 3. This CDR3 region has 14 residues. Here the CDR3 reads CASSFLGGSYEQYS. The CDR3, as DNA: TGTGCCAGCAGTTTCCTCGGGGGGTCCTACGAGCAGTACTCC.

This chain links TRBV6-1 with TRBJ2-1, with D unresolved. This CDR3 region has 11 residues. Looked up from germline, CDR1 is MNHNS and CDR2 is SASEGT. V lost 8 bases to trimming and J lost 6 bases, with 8 bases between them. The CDR3 DNA reads as TGTGCCAGCCTTGAGGTCAATGAGCAGTTCTTC. Translation gives CASLEVNEQFF.

The chain links TRBV7-9 to TRBJ1-2, with D possibly matching TRBD1 (6 bases). Trimming took 8 bases from V and 7 from J, leaving 14 bases between them. The CDR3 runs to 12 residues. The germline V gene has CDR1 SEHNR and CDR2 FQNEAQ (reference sequence). The CDR3 here is CASQQGSGGYTF. The CDR3 DNA is TGTGCCAGCCAACAGGGAAGCGGTGGCTACACCTTC.

The table lists this clonotype with many counts. The chain uses TRBV7-9 and TRBJ1-1, with 9 bases matching TRBD1. V dropped 5 bases and J dropped 7; count of bases not matched to a gene: 17. CDR3 length: 17 residues. Germline CDR1 SEHNR, CDR2 FQNEAQ (reference sequence). The CDR3 loop is CASSPPLGVRQGDEAFF. CDR3 nucleotide sequence: TGTGCCAGCAGCCCTCCCCTGGGGGTCCGACAGGGGGATGAAGCTTTCTTT.